These 28 T cell receptor beta chains originate from one sample sequenced in a study of blood T cell repertoires in COVID-19. The protocol was immunoSEQ multiplex PCR, while the TCRdb copy is restricted to in-frame clones and leaves out a portion. The sample contains approximately 100,000 clones, around 81% of which appear only once. Sequencing input: peripheral blood. The receptors were gathered from a human donor in a cohort sampled during active COVID-19.

The chain is built from TRBV21-1 and TRBJ1-1. TRBV21-1 is annotated as a pseudogene. CDR3 length: 15 amino acids. CDR3 nucleotides: TGTGCCAGCAGAGTAGAGGGGGGGATGGCCACTGAAGCTTTCTTT. Its translation is CASRVEGGMATEAFF.

The chain employs TRBV29-1 and TRBJ2-5, with TRBD2 matching 8 bases. The length of the CDR3 is 13 residues. CDR1 and CDR2 (germline): SQVTM, ANQGSEA. V shed 4 bases, J shed 3 bases, and the junction held 4 bases outside the gene matches. CDR3 residues: CSVVWRGEETQYF. As DNA, the CDR3 is TGCAGCGTTGTCTGGCGGGGGGAAGAGACCCAGTACTTC.

This clone has more than one count but fewer than ten. The rearrangement joins TRBV2 to TRBJ1-6, with TRBD1 identical over 9 bases. This CDR3 contains 15 residues. Losses at the gene ends were 6 bases for V and 7 bases for J; bases not matched to a gene: 7. Germline CDR1 and CDR2: SNHLY and FYNNEI. The CDR3, as DNA: TGTGCCAGCAGGGGGACAGGGAACCCCAATTCACCCCTCCACTTT. This codes for CASRGTGNPNSPLHF.

The chain employs TRBV4-3 and TRBJ2-1; TRBD2 might be the D (5 bases). Germline CDR1 LGHNA, CDR2 YSLEER. Between the trimmed V and J ends, which lost 0 bases and 2 bases, there was a span of 8 bases. This CDR3 is 15 amino acids long. DNA of the CDR3: TGCGCCAGCAGCCAAGATTGGAGGACCTACAATGAGCAGTTCTTC. It yields the protein CASSQDWRTYNEQFF.

This clone was detected only once. The V and J genes are TRBV7-8 and TRBJ2-3; 9 nucleotides line up with TRBD1. Per germline, CDR1 SGHVS and CDR2 FQNEAQ. CDR3 length equals 14 residues. V gave up 5 bases and J gave up 5 bases; unmatched junction bases: 5. DNA of the CDR3: TGTGCCAGCAGCCGGGGACAGGGAAAAGATACGCAGTATTTT. Translated: CASSRGQGKDTQYF.

The chain has TRBV2 and TRBJ2-3, with 9 nucleotides matching TRBD2. The length of the CDR3 is 14 residues. Trimming cost V 7 bases and J 6 bases; bases outside gene matches: 8. Germline V gene sequence: CDR1 SNHLY, CDR2 FYNNEI. This chain's CDR3 is CASTWGSGSDTQYF. The DNA for the CDR3 is TGTGCCAGCACCTGGGGTAGCGGGAGTGATACGCAGTATTTT.

The CDR3 loop is CASSIGSANYGYTF. CDR3 DNA: TGTGCCAGTAGTATAGGCAGCGCTAACTATGGCTACACCTTC. The chain is built from TRBV19 and TRBJ1-2, with unresolved D. Germline V gives CDR1 LNHDA, CDR2 SQIVND (reference sequence). This CDR3 is built from 14 residues. V shed 1 base and J shed 0 bases, with 6 bases lying between them.

The rearrangement links TRBV19 to TRBJ2-7; 9 nucleotides align to TRBD2. The trim removed 3 bases at V and 2 bases at J, leaving 8 bases unmatched. The CDR3 has 16 residues. Germline V gene data show CDR1 as LNHDA and CDR2 as SQIVND (reference sequence). The CDR3 is CASSISSAGGTYEQYF. DNA of the CDR3: TGTGCCAGTAGTATCTCCTCCGCGGGAGGGACCTACGAGCAGTACTTC.

The rearrangement links TRBV7-3 to TRBJ2-1; 11 nucleotides match TRBD2. The CDR3 spans 15 residues. Losses at the gene ends were 5 bases for V and 7 bases for J; bases not matched to a gene: 7. CDR1 and CDR2 (germline): SGHTA, FQGTGA. The CDR3 nucleotides are TGTGCCAGCAGCGCCAGACTAGCGGGATTAAATGAGCAGTTCTTC. Translation: CASSARLAGLNEQFF.

Ten or more counts support this clone. V and J are TRBV4-1 and TRBJ2-7; unclear D gene. Germline CDR1 reads MGHRA; CDR2 reads YSYEKL. The CDR3 totals 12 residues. Trimming removed 1 base from V and 3 bases from J, with 4 bases in between. For the CDR3, the DNA is TGCGCCAGCAGCCAAGCCGTCTACGAGCAGTACTTC. Protein sequence: CASSQAVYEQYF.

This chain joins TRBV9 and TRBJ1-1, with TRBD1 identical over 7 bases. The germline V gene has CDR1 SGDLS and CDR2 YYNGEE. V shed 3 bases and J 3 bases; nucleotides not matched to a gene: 11. The CDR3 has 16 residues. CDR3 sequence: CASSANRGSGDTEAFF. The CDR3 coding sequence is TGTGCCAGCAGCGCCAACAGGGGATCCGGGGACACTGAAGCTTTCTTT.

The J gene is TRBJ2-7, the V gene TRBV2, with a possible D match to TRBD2 (6 bases). CDR3 length: 17 amino acids. Germline V lookup: CDR1 SNHLY, CDR2 FYNNEI. The V gene lost 3 bases and the J gene lost 1 base, with 19 bases spanning the gap. CDR3 nucleotide sequence: TGTGCCAGCAGTGATCGGTACCTCCGCGGGGCTTCCTACGAGCAGTACTTC. Translating it yields CASSDRYLRGASYEQYF. Variable domain in full (rest from reference TRBV2 and TRBJ2-7): EPEVTQTPSHQVTQMGQEVILRCVPISNHLYFYWYRQILGQKVEFLVSFYNNEISEKSEIFDDQFSVERPDGSNFTLKIRSTKLEDSAMYFCASSDRYLRGASYEQYFGPGTRLTVT.

The chain combines TRBV10-3 with TRBJ2-3; 14 bases fit TRBD2. Germline CDR1 is ENHRY and CDR2 is SYGVKD. The CDR3 sequence is 16 residues long. J was trimmed by 4 bases and V by 3 bases; bases with no gene match: 3. The CDR3 region is CAISEGLAGGSDTQYF. DNA of the CDR3: TGTGCCATCAGTGAAGGACTAGCGGGGGGCTCAGATACGCAGTATTTT.

This clone was counted a few times. The chain is built from TRBV30 and TRBJ1-6; D ambiguous. With 2 bases removed from V and 6 bases from J, the gap between germline ends came to 8 bases. The CDR3 loop spans 13 amino acids. The germline gives CDR1 GTSNPN, CDR2 SVGIG (reference sequence). The CDR3 sequence: CAWSSGVNSPLHF. DNA for the CDR3: TGTGCCTGGAGTAGCGGGGTTAATTCACCCCTCCACTTT.

The V and J genes are TRBV7-2 and TRBJ2-7; tentatively, D is TRBD2 (6 bases). This CDR3 has 15 residues. Trimming pared 5 bases from V and 2 bases from J, leaving 16 bases between. CDR1 SGHTA and CDR2 FQGNSA come from the germline V gene. CDR3 nucleotide sequence: TGTGCCAGCAGCGCGGGGCTGAGAATCCCCTACGAGCAGTACTTC. Translating gives CASSAGLRIPYEQYF.

This rearrangement joins TRBV18 to TRBJ2-7, with 10 bases matching TRBD1. The CDR3 sequence is 15 residues long. In germline, CDR1 is KGHSH, CDR2 LQKENI. V lost 0 bases, J lost 5 bases, and 4 bases stayed unmatched. CDR3 region: CASSPPGTGVNEQYF. The CDR3 DNA is TGTGCCAGCTCACCACCCGGGACAGGGGTGAACGAGCAGTACTTC.

The chain uses TRBV11-2 and TRBJ2-5; 7 nucleotides agree with TRBD1. J was trimmed by 1 base and V by 5 bases; bases with no gene match: 10. CDR3 length: 16 amino acids. The germline gives CDR1 SGHAT, CDR2 FQNNGV. The CDR3 sequence: CASSPLRQGSQETQYF. Here the CDR3 DNA reads TGTGCCAGCAGCCCCCTCCGACAGGGTTCCCAAGAGACCCAGTACTTC.

The rearrangement uses TRBV9 and TRBJ1-1, with D perhaps matching TRBD1 (6 bases). CDR1 and CDR2 from the germline V gene are SGDLS and YYNGEE. Trimming took 2 bases from V and 6 from J, leaving 14 bases between them. The CDR3 is 14 amino acids. The CDR3 nucleotides are TGTGCCAGCAGCGTCCTGGGGGCAGGGGCTGAAGCTTTCTTT. This codes for CASSVLGAGAEAFF.

The J gene is TRBJ2-1, the V gene TRBV30; 12 nucleotides match TRBD2. The germline V gene encodes CDR1 GTSNPN and CDR2 SVGIG (reference sequence). CDR3 length: 16 amino acids. V was pared by 1 base and J by 1 base, with 2 bases of the junction left unmatched. Here the CDR3 reads CAWSDLAGGSYNEQFF. Here the CDR3 DNA reads TGTGCCTGGAGTGACCTAGCGGGAGGGTCCTACAATGAGCAGTTCTTC.

This chain joins TRBV7-6 and TRBJ1-3, with TRBD1 matching over 8 bases. CDR3 size: 15 residues. CDR1 and CDR2 from the germline V gene are SGHVS and FNYEAQ. J gave up 2 bases and V 1 base, and 1 base lay outside the gene matches. In nucleotides, the CDR3 is TGTGCCAGCAGCTTAGACAGGGGGGCTGGAAACACCATATATTTT. Its translation is CASSLDRGAGNTIYF.

J is TRBJ1-1 and V is TRBV5-6; 7 bases match TRBD1. With V trimmed by 3 bases and J by 9 bases, 8 bases remained unmatched. This CDR3 comprises 13 residues. Germline V CDR1 and CDR2: SGHDT, YYEEEE. CDR3 nucleotides: TGTGCCAGCAGCTGGAGGGGGCAAGACCAAGCTTTCTTT. Its protein is CASSWRGQDQAFF.

A few counts support this clone. The CDR3 is CASSITFSGSASYEQYF. CDR3 in DNA: TGTGCCAGTAGTATCACGTTTAGCGGGAGTGCCTCCTACGAGCAGTACTTC. The chain recombines TRBV19 with TRBJ2-7; TRBD2 aligns across 9 bases. V dropped 3 bases and J dropped 0; count of bases not matched to a gene: 9. There are 17 residues in the CDR3. CDR1 is LNHDA and CDR2 is SQIVND in the germline V gene (reference sequence).

J is TRBJ2-5 and V is TRBV7-6; the match to TRBD2 covers 8 bases. Unmatched junction bases numbered 11, after V lost 4 bases and J lost 7 bases. Germline V lookup: CDR1 SGHVS, CDR2 FNYEAQ. The CDR3 extends over 15 amino acids. The CDR3 here is CASSYRAGASGTQYF. Written as DNA, the CDR3 is TGTGCCAGCAGCTACCGAGCGGGGGCCTCGGGGACCCAGTACTTC.

This rearrangement joins TRBV24-1 to TRBJ1-1, with D hard to call. V was cut by 1 base and J by 9 bases, with 11 bases left in between. This CDR3 is built from 13 residues. The V gene's germline CDR1 is KGHDR and CDR2 SFDVKD. The DNA of the CDR3 is TGTGCCACCAGTGATTTCCGGGGTGACCAAGCTTTCTTT. It yields the protein CATSDFRGDQAFF.

The rearrangement uses TRBV10-3 and TRBJ1-1, with 12 bases aligning to TRBD1. J lost 4 bases, V lost 3 bases, and 9 bases had no gene match. This CDR3 has 17 amino acids. The germline V gene has CDR1 ENHRY and CDR2 SYGVKD. The CDR3 DNA is TGTGCCATCAGTGATTGGGGACAGGGGGCGGGGAGCACTGAAGCTTTCTTT. The encoded protein is CAISDWGQGAGSTEAFF.

V gene TRBV4-3 combines with J gene TRBJ2-7, with TRBD2 identical over 7 bases. The CDR3 consists of 17 residues. The V gene end was trimmed by 3 bases and the J gene end by 2 bases; junction bases not matched to a gene: 13. Germline loops: CDR1 LGHNA, CDR2 YSLEER. The CDR3 loop is CASSQNVGQRGTYEQYF. The CDR3 nucleotides read TGCGCCAGCAGCCAGAACGTGGGTCAGCGGGGTACCTACGAGCAGTACTTC.

The chain uses TRBV6-4 and TRBJ1-1; D possibly corresponds to TRBD1 (5 bases). The CDR3 contains 13 residues. Trimming shortened V by 4 bases and J by 1 base, and 7 bases separated the two germline ends. Per the germline V gene, CDR1 is MRHNA and CDR2 is SNTAGT. CDR3 nucleotide sequence: TGTGCCAGCAGTGCTACAGGGAACACTGAAGCTTTCTTT. Residues: CASSATGNTEAFF.

The V gene is TRBV4-1, the J gene TRBJ1-2; the D gene is possibly TRBD1 (5 bases). V was clipped by 4 bases and J by 4 bases, with 16 bases between them. Germline assignment: CDR1 MGHRA and CDR2 YSYEKL. There are 15 residues in the CDR3. For the CDR3, the DNA is TGCGCCAGCAGCCCTTTCGAGTGGGGCACCTATGGCTACACCTTC. It yields the protein CASSPFEWGTYGYTF.